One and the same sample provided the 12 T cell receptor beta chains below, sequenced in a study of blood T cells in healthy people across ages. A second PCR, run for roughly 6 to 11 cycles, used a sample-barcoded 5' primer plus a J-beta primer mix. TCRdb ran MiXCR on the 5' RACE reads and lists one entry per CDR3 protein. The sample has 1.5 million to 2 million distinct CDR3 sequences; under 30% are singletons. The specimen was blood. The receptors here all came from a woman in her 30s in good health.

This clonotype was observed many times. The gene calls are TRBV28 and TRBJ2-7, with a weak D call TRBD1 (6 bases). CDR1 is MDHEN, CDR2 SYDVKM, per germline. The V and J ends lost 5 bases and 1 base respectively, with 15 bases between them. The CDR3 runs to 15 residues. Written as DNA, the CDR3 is TGTGCCAGCAGTCGAGGGGGACCACTTTCCTACGAGCAGTACTTC. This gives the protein CASSRGGPLSYEQYF.

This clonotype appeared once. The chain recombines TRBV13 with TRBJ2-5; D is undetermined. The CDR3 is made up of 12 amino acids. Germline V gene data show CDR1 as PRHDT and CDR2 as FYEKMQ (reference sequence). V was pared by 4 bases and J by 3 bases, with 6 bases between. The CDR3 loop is CASSWQEETQYF. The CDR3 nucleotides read TGTGCCAGCAGCTGGCAGGAAGAGACCCAGTACTTC.

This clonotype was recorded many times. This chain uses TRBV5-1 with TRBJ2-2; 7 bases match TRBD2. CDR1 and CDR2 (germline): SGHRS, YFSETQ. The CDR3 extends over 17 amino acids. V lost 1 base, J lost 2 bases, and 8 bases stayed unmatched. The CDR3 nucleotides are TGCGCCAGCAGCTTGACGAAGCGGGGCCTCAACACCGGGGAGCTGTTTTTT. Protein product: CASSLTKRGLNTGELFF.

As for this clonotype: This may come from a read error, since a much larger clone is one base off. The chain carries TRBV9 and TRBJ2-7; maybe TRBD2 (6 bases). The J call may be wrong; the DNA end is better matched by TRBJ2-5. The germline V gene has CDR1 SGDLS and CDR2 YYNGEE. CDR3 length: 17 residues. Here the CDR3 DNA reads TGTGCCAGCAGCCCCATGGGGGGAACCGATAGCCAAGAGACCCAGTACTTC. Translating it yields CASSPMGGTDSQETQYF.

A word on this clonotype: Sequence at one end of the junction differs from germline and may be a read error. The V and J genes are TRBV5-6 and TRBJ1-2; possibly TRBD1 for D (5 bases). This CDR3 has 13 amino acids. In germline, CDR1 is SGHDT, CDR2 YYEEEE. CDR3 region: CASGLETVDGYTF. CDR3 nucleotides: TGTGCCAGCGGCTTGGAGACAGTGGACGGCTACACCTTC.

The CDR3 protein is CASSQDRDYEKLFF. The CDR3 DNA reads TGCGCCAGCAGCCAAGATCGAGATTATGAAAAACTGTTTTTT. V usage is TRBV4-1 and J usage is TRBJ1-4; D remains unclear. Germline values: CDR1 MGHRA, CDR2 YSYEKL. V dropped 0 bases and J dropped 6 bases, with 8 bases sitting between them. The CDR3 has 14 residues.

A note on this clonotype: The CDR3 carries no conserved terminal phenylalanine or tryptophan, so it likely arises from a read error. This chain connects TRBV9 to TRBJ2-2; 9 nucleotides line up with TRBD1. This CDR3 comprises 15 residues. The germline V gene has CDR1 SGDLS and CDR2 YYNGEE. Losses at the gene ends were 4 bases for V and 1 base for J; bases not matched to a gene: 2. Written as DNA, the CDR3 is TGTGCCAGCAGCAGGGGACAGGGGAACACCGGGGAGCTGTTTGTT. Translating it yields CASSRGQGNTGELFV.

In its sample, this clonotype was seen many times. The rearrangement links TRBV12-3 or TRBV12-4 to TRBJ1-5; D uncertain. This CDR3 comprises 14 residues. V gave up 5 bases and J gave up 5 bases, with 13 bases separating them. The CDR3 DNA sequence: TGTGCCAGCAGTGCAGTCGGGCGGGATCAGCCCCAGCATTTT. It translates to CASSAVGRDQPQHF.

In DNA, the CDR3 is TGTGCCAGCACGGCGGGACCATCGGAGCAGTACTTC. This encodes CASTAGPSEQYF. The J gene is TRBJ2-7, the V gene TRBV2, with D possibly matching TRBD2 (6 bases). Trimming removed 7 bases from V and 7 bases from J, with 14 bases in between. The CDR3 spans 12 residues. The germline V gene encodes CDR1 SNHLY and CDR2 FYNNEI.

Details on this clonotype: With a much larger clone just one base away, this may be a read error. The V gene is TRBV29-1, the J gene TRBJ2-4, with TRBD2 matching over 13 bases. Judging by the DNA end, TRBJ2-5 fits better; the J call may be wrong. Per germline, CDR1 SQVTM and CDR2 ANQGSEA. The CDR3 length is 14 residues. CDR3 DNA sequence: TGCATCCATGGACTAGCGGGAGCGGAGGAGACCCAGTACTTC. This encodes CIHGLAGAEETQYF.

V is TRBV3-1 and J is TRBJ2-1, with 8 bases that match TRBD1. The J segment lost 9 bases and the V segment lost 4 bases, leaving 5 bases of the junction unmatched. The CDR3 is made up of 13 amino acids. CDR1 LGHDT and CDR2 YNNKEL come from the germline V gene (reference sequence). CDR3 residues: CASSPDRVAEQFF. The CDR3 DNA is TGTGCCAGCAGCCCGGACAGGGTGGCTGAGCAGTTCTTC.

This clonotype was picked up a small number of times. The CDR3 loop reads CASSRRGGDPSYEQYF. In DNA form, the CDR3 reads TGTGCCAGCTCCAGGAGGGGCGGGGACCCCTCCTACGAGCAGTACTTC. The rearrangement uses TRBV6-6 and TRBJ2-7, with D tentatively TRBD2 (6 bases). V lost 8 bases and J lost 0, with 20 bases in between. The germline gives CDR1 MNHNY, CDR2 SVGAGI (reference sequence). The CDR3 has 16 amino acids.